This TCR beta chain was obtained from a study of Graves' ophthalmopathy and Graves' hyperthyroidism. This clonotype was seen only a few times. Its antigen is unidentified. The CDR3 has 13 residues. Trimming removed 2 bases at V and 2 bases at J, with 10 bases between. Germline CDR1 GTSNPN, CDR2 SVGIG (reference sequence). Study outcomes and limitations: Detected in blood as well were most expanded thyroid clonotypes with frequency above 0.001. A model built from 13 signatures distinguished ophthalmopathy from stable hyperthyroidism with 87.88% sensitivity and around 78% specificity.

Other autoimmune diseases, uncontrolled infections, pregnancy or lactation led to the exclusion of patients. Amplification of TCR beta CDR3 regions used RNA transcripts. After a first-round RT-PCR with HTBI primers, a second-round multiplex PCR was run. TCRdb re-called the multiplex PCR reads with MiXCR, one entry per CDR3 protein. Among about 550,000 distinct CDR3 sequences listed, about 40% were seen once. The TCR sequence derives from an adult man with Graves' hyperthyroidism. This sequence joins TRBV30 and TRBJ2-7, with unresolved D. Source material: peripheral blood or thyroid tissue (not recorded which). The CDR3 DNA is TGTGCCTGGAGTCGCGAGCAGACCTACGAGCAGTACTTC. As protein: CAWSREQTYEQYF. Complete variable domain (other parts from reference TRBV30 and TRBJ2-7): SQTIHQWPATLVQPVGSPLSLECTVEGTSNPNLYWYRQAAGRGLQLLFYSVGIGQISSEVPQNLSASRPQDRQFILSSKKLLLSDSGFYLCAWSREQTYEQYFGPGTRLTVT.